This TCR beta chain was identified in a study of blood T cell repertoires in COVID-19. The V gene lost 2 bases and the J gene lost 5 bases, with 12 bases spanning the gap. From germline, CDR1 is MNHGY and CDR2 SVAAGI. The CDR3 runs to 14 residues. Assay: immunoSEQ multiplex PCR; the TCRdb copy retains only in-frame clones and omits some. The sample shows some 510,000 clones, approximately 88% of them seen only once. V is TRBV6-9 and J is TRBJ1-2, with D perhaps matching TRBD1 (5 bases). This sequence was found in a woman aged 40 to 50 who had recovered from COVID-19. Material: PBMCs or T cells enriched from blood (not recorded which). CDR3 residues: CASSYGREGYGYTF. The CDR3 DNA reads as TGTGCCAGCAGTTATGGCAGGGAGGGTTATGGCTACACCTTC.